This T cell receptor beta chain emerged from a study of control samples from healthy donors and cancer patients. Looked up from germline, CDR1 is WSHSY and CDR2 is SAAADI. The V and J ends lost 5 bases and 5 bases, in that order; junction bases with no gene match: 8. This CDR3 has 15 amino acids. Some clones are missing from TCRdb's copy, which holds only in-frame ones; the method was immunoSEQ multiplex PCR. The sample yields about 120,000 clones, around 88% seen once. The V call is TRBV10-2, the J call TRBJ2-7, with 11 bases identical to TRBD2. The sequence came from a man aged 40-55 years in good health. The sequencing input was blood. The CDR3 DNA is TGCGCCAGCAGTCATAATAGCGGGGGGGCTAACGAGCAGTACTTC. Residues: CASSHNSGGANEQYF.